This entry lists 26 T cell receptor beta chains sequenced from one sample in a study of cytomegalovirus exposure and HLA in healthy donors. Researchers ran the PCR with 60 Vbeta and 13 Jbeta primers. Generated by immunoSEQ multiplex PCR, the TCRdb table keeps only in-frame clones and is missing some. Among about 130,000 clones listed, about 74% were seen once. The source material was PBMCs. The source is a middle-aged man in good health and CMV-seropositive.

The V gene is TRBV6-5, the J gene TRBJ2-7; TRBD2 matches 8 bases. J lost 5 bases, V lost 2 bases, and 8 bases had no gene match. Germline V gene sequence: CDR1 MNHEY, CDR2 SVGAGI. The CDR3 spans 15 residues. CDR3 nucleotide sequence: TGTGCCAGCAGTTACATGGTCGGACTAGCTGACGAGCAGTACTTC. Translation: CASSYMVGLADEQYF.

This chain joins TRBV29-1 and TRBJ2-1; perhaps TRBD2 as D (7 bases). This CDR3 contains 12 residues. CDR1 is SQVTM and CDR2 is ANQGSEA in the germline V gene. V gave up 7 bases and J gave up 8 bases, with 15 bases separating them. The CDR3 reads CSARRGRDEQFF. The CDR3 nucleotides read TGCAGCGCCCGGAGGGGGAGGGATGAGCAGTTCTTC.

V usage is TRBV7-9 and J usage is TRBJ2-5, with D unresolved. This CDR3 has 13 residues. Trimming shortened V by 2 bases and J by 5 bases, and 9 bases separated the two germline ends. CDR1 is SEHNR, CDR2 FQNEAQ, per germline (reference sequence). The CDR3 protein is CASSLLRVETQYF. CDR3 nucleotides: TGTGCCAGCAGCTTACTGAGAGTCGAGACCCAGTACTTC.

The rearrangement uses TRBV2 and TRBJ1-5; D remains unclear. With 8 bases removed from V and 1 base from J, the gap between germline ends came to 15 bases. This CDR3 is built from 15 residues. Per germline, CDR1 SNHLY and CDR2 FYNNEI. In nucleotides, the CDR3 is TGTGCCAGCCGTATTGAGGGCAAGAGCAATCAGCCCCAGCATTTT. It encodes CASRIEGKSNQPQHF. The full variable domain, completed using reference TRBV2 and TRBJ1-5, is EPEVTQTPSHQVTQMGQEVILRCVPISNHLYFYWYRQILGQKVEFLVSFYNNEISEKSEIFDDQFSVERPDGSNFTLKIRSTKLEDSAMYFCASRIEGKSNQPQHFGDGTRLSIL.

V is TRBV10-3 and J is TRBJ1-2; the D is unclear. Trimming took off 9 bases at V and 4 bases at J, with 15 bases between the two ends. Germline V lookup: CDR1 ENHRY, CDR2 SYGVKD. The CDR3 spans 13 residues. DNA for the CDR3: TGTGCCATATCGGAGGGTAAGGTCTATGGCTACACCTTC. It is translated as CAISEGKVYGYTF.

This clone was counted only a few times. The rearrangement links TRBV29-1 to TRBJ1-1; D uncertain. The germline V gene encodes CDR1 SQVTM and CDR2 ANQGSEA. The CDR3 is 10 residues long. Trimming took 7 bases from V and 3 from J, leaving 6 bases between them. The CDR3 is CSAAHTEAFF. In DNA, the CDR3 is TGCAGCGCTGCGCACACTGAAGCTTTCTTT.

This clone was seen once. The chain combines TRBV29-1 with TRBJ1-2; unclear D gene. Trimming took 3 bases from V and 8 from J, leaving 19 bases between them. Germline V gene sequence: CDR1 SQVTM, CDR2 ANQGSEA. The CDR3 has 14 amino acids. CDR3 bases: TGCAGCGTTGATTTGAACCGAGGGTTCGGAGGCTACACCTTC. This codes for CSVDLNRGFGGYTF. Filled out from reference TRBV29-1 and TRBJ1-2, the complete variable domain reads SAVISQKPSRDICQRGTSLTIQCQVDSQVTMMFWYRQQPGQSLTLIATANQGSEATYESGFVIDKFPISRPNLTFSTLTVSNMSPEDSSIYLCSVDLNRGFGGYTFGSGTRLTVV.

This rearrangement joins TRBV15 to TRBJ1-2; D perhaps matches TRBD1 (6 bases). The V end was cut by 0 bases, the J end by 2 bases, with 13 bases between. Germline V gene sequence: CDR1 LNHNV, CDR2 YYDKDF (reference sequence). CDR3 length equals 16 residues. The CDR3 here is CATSRDQRGTNYGYTF. CDR3 nucleotides: TGTGCCACCAGCAGAGATCAAAGGGGGACAAACTATGGCTACACCTTC. Filled out from reference TRBV15 and TRBJ1-2, the complete variable domain reads DAMVIQNPRYQVTQFGKPVTLSCSQTLNHNVMYWYQQKSSQAPKLLFHYYDKDFNNEADTPDNFQSRRPNTSFCFLDIRSPGLGDTAMYLCATSRDQRGTNYGYTFGSGTRLTVV.

V usage is TRBV5-4 and J usage is TRBJ2-7, with 7 bases identical to TRBD1. With 3 bases clipped from V and 0 bases from J, the junction kept 6 bases outside the gene matches. CDR1 is SGHNT, CDR2 YYREEE, per germline (reference sequence). The CDR3 length is 15 residues. Here the CDR3 reads CASSSQGRSSYEQYF. The CDR3 DNA sequence: TGTGCCAGCAGCTCACAGGGGCGAAGCTCCTACGAGCAGTACTTC.

The chain joins TRBV7-8 to TRBJ2-2; 8 nucleotides line up with TRBD1. The CDR3 runs to 14 residues. The germline V gene has CDR1 SGHVS and CDR2 FQNEAQ. Here the CDR3 reads CATISRGQVGELFF. In DNA form, the CDR3 reads TGTGCGACCATATCCAGGGGGCAAGTCGGGGAGCTGTTTTTT. The full variable domain, with the rest looked up from reference TRBV7-8 and TRBJ2-2, is GAGVSQSPRYKVAKRGQDVALRCDPISGHVSLFWYQQALGQGPEFLTYFQNEAQLDKSGLPSDRFFAERPEGSVSTLKIQRTQQEDSAVYLCATISRGQVGELFFGEGSRLTVL.

This chain links TRBV6-5 with TRBJ1-2; D is possibly TRBD1 (5 bases). Trimming left V 4 bases short and J 7 bases short, with 10 bases between. Germline V lookup: CDR1 MNHEY, CDR2 SVGAGI. This CDR3 contains 12 residues. This CDR3 is CASSSLRGGYTF. The CDR3 DNA is TGTGCCAGCAGTTCCTTAAGGGGTGGCTACACCTTC.

The J gene is TRBJ1-5, the V gene TRBV27; D is ambiguous. Germline lookup yields CDR1 MNHEY and CDR2 SMNVEV (reference sequence). The CDR3 has 12 amino acids. The V and J ends lost 6 bases and 4 bases respectively, with 7 bases between them. CDR3 nucleotides: TGTGCCAGCAGGCAGGCAAATCAGCCCCAGCATTTT. Encoded protein: CASRQANQPQHF.

The chain employs TRBV18 and TRBJ1-4, with 9 bases identical to TRBD1. The junction had 7 bases not matched to a gene; V was cut back by 1 base and J by 7 bases. This CDR3 region has 16 residues. From germline, CDR1 is KGHSH and CDR2 LQKENI. Here the CDR3 DNA reads TGTGCCAGCTCACCACAAACAGGGGGCCGTAGTGAAAAACTGTTTTTT. This encodes CASSPQTGGRSEKLFF.

The chain joins TRBV6-1 to TRBJ2-7, with TRBD1 matching 8 bases. The germline V gene has CDR1 MNHNS and CDR2 SASEGT. The length of the CDR3 is 13 residues. The junction had 5 bases not matched to a gene; V was cut back by 5 bases and J by 5 bases. CDR3 amino acids: CASSRDRSNEQYF. Here the CDR3 DNA reads TGTGCCAGCAGTCGGGACAGGTCCAACGAGCAGTACTTC.

This rearrangement joins TRBV6-1 to TRBJ2-1, with 11 bases lining up with TRBD1. Germline V lookup: CDR1 MNHNS, CDR2 SASEGT. V gave up 6 bases and J gave up 8 bases; unmatched junction bases: 3. The CDR3 is 13 amino acids. The CDR3 nucleotides are TGTGCCAGCAGGGACAGGGGGCATGATGAGCAGTTCTTC. It yields the protein CASRDRGHDEQFF.

The chain couples TRBV6-1 to TRBJ2-4, with D perhaps TRBD2 (6 bases). V gave up 5 bases and J gave up 9 bases, with 11 bases separating them. The CDR3 is made up of 12 amino acids. Germline V CDR1 and CDR2: MNHNS, SASEGT. The CDR3, as DNA: TGTGCCAGCAGTACCGGGGGTAGCATTCAGTACTTC. As protein: CASSTGGSIQYF.

The rearrangement uses TRBV7-2 and TRBJ2-5, with D maybe TRBD1 (5 bases). This CDR3 contains 15 residues. With 3 bases removed from V and 0 bases from J, the gap between germline ends came to 11 bases. Per germline, CDR1 SGHTA and CDR2 FQGNSA. The CDR3 DNA sequence: TGTGCCAGCAGCTTTCGAGGCAGGGACCAAGAGACCCAGTACTTC. As protein: CASSFRGRDQETQYF.

V gene TRBV2 combines with J gene TRBJ2-1, with a tentative D call TRBD2 (5 bases). The CDR3 extends over 14 amino acids. V lost 4 bases and J lost 13, with 20 bases in between. Germline V CDR1 and CDR2: SNHLY, FYNNEI. The CDR3 DNA follows: TGTGCCAGCAGTGCGGACTCAACGATCGTAGGTCAGTTCTTC. This codes for CASSADSTIVGQFF. The entire variable domain, with the rest obtained from reference TRBV2 and TRBJ2-1, is as follows: EPEVTQTPSHQVTQMGQEVILRCVPISNHLYFYWYRQILGQKVEFLVSFYNNEISEKSEIFDDQFSVERPDGSNFTLKIRSTKLEDSAMYFCASSADSTIVGQFFGPGTRLTVL.

This clone was counted a few times. This chain joins TRBV5-1 and TRBJ2-1; TRBD1 is a possible D gene (6 bases). Germline V gene lookup returns CDR1 SGHRS and CDR2 YFSETQ. This CDR3 region has 13 residues. Trimming removed 4 bases at V and 5 bases at J, with 10 bases between. In nucleotides, the CDR3 is TGCGCCAGCAGCCCGACAGGTAACAATGAGCAGTTCTTC. It encodes CASSPTGNNEQFF.

The V gene is TRBV19, the J gene TRBJ1-1; 7 bases match TRBD1. CDR3 size: 17 residues. The junction had 20 bases not matched to a gene; V was cut back by 6 bases and J by 7 bases. Per the germline V gene, CDR1 is LNHDA and CDR2 is SQIVND (reference sequence). In DNA form, the CDR3 reads TGTGCCAGTAGCTTAGAATCGCCCGGGACAGCAAAGGATGAAGCTTTCTTT. Its translation is CASSLESPGTAKDEAFF. Supplemented by reference TRBV19 and TRBJ1-1, the full variable domain reads DGGITQSPKYLFRKEGQNVTLSCEQNLNHDAMYWYRQDPGQGLRLIYYSQIVNDFQKGDIAEGYSVSREKKESFPLTVTSAQKNPTAFYLCASSLESPGTAKDEAFFGQGTRLTVV.

The chain has TRBV11-2 and TRBJ1-6; D perhaps matches TRBD1 (5 bases). CDR3 length: 14 amino acids. V was cut by 1 base and J by 9 bases, with 10 bases left in between. Germline lookup yields CDR1 SGHAT and CDR2 FQNNGV. As DNA, the CDR3 is TGTGCCAGCAGCTTAGGGAGGGGTAGTTCACCCCTCCACTTT. Translated, it gives CASSLGRGSSPLHF.

This rearrangement joins TRBV13 to TRBJ2-5; 10 bases are shared with TRBD2. The J call may be in error: the DNA end matches TRBJ2-7 better. CDR3 size: 17 residues. Looked up from germline, CDR1 is PRHDT and CDR2 is FYEKMQ (reference sequence). This chain's CDR3 is CASSDVGLAGASYEQYF. CDR3 nucleotides: TGTGCCAGCAGCGACGTAGGTCTAGCGGGGGCCTCCTACGAGCAGTACTTC.

The chain combines TRBV5-8 with TRBJ2-7, with D unclear. V lost 4 bases and J lost 3, with 8 bases in between. Per the germline V gene, CDR1 is SGHTS and CDR2 is YDEGEE. The CDR3 is made up of 12 amino acids. Here the CDR3 reads CASSNQIYEQYF. The CDR3 region has the DNA TGTGCCAGCAGCAATCAGATCTACGAGCAGTACTTC.

The count of this clone is one. The J gene is TRBJ2-3, the V gene TRBV19; 7 bases match TRBD1. Germline CDR1 is LNHDA and CDR2 is SQIVND (reference sequence). This CDR3 is 16 amino acids long. J lost 3 bases, V lost 8 bases, and 14 bases had no gene match. DNA of the CDR3: TGTGCCAGTGCCCGACAGGGTAGTTGGGGGACAGATACGCAGTATTTT. Protein: CASARQGSWGTDTQYF.

The J gene is TRBJ1-3, the V gene TRBV9; 9 nucleotides agree with TRBD1. The trim removed 0 bases at V and 2 bases at J, leaving 3 bases unmatched. There are 16 residues in the CDR3. CDR1 SGDLS and CDR2 YYNGEE come from the germline V gene. The CDR3 is CASSVAGQGTGNTIYF. The DNA of the CDR3 is TGTGCCAGCAGCGTAGCCGGACAGGGGACTGGAAACACCATATATTTT.

V is TRBV2 and J is TRBJ2-7; D may be TRBD1 (6 bases). Germline V gene lookup returns CDR1 SNHLY and CDR2 FYNNEI. V dropped 6 bases and J dropped 2 bases, with 14 bases sitting between them. CDR3 size: 14 residues. For the CDR3, the DNA is TGTGCCAGCAGGGCGGACAGTCAAACCTACGAGCAGTACTTC. Translation: CASRADSQTYEQYF.